These 6 T cell receptor beta chains share one sample of origin, sequenced in a study of blood T cell repertoires in COVID-19. Using immunoSEQ multiplex PCR, the repertoire was profiled, and TCRdb retains in-frame clones only, with some absent. The table has some 110,000 clones, approximately 80% seen once; the top ten hold roughly 0.89%. The material sequenced was peripheral blood. The receptor set was obtained from a woman aged 70-85 years with acute or convalescent COVID-19.

The CDR3 DNA sequence: TGTGCCAGCAGACAGCAGGGGTTAACGAACACCGGGGAGCTGTTTTTT. Amino acids: CASRQQGLTNTGELFF. The rearrangement links TRBV3-1 (or the pseudogene TRBV3-2) to TRBJ2-2; D might be TRBD1 (6 bases). CDR3 length equals 16 residues. V was trimmed by 6 bases and J by 0 bases, leaving 14 bases between them. Germline V gives CDR1 LGHDT, CDR2 YNNKEL (reference sequence).

CDR3 sequence: CASSLYRGNSYEQYF. DNA of the CDR3: TGCGCCAGCAGCCTCTACAGGGGTAACTCCTACGAGCAGTACTTC. The chain is built from TRBV4-1 and TRBJ2-7; 7 bases line up with TRBD1. Trimming at V came to 4 bases and at J to 0 bases, leaving 6 bases not matched to a gene. The CDR3 has 15 amino acids. Germline CDR1 MGHRA, CDR2 YSYEKL.

V is TRBV10-3 and J is TRBJ1-1; D possibly corresponds to TRBD1 (5 bases). In germline, CDR1 is ENHRY, CDR2 SYGVKD. V lost 7 bases to trimming and J lost 0 bases, with 9 bases between them. This CDR3 is built from 13 residues. The CDR3 nucleotides read TGTGCCATCAAGCGACAGATGAACACTGAAGCTTTCTTT. It yields the protein CAIKRQMNTEAFF.

This chain connects TRBV19 to TRBJ2-7, with 13 bases aligning to TRBD2. Germline lookup yields CDR1 LNHDA and CDR2 SQIVND (reference sequence). Unmatched junction bases numbered 11, after V lost 4 bases and J lost 5 bases. The CDR3 contains 17 residues. The CDR3 reads CASSKGGLAGSRDEQYF. The CDR3 DNA is TGTGCCAGTAGTAAAGGGGGACTAGCGGGGTCCCGGGACGAGCAGTACTTC.

The gene calls are TRBV19 and TRBJ2-2; 8 positions match TRBD2. The V segment lost 1 base and the J segment 5 bases; nucleotides outside the gene matches: 9. The CDR3 spans 17 residues. CDR1 is LNHDA, CDR2 SQIVND, per germline (reference sequence). This chain's CDR3 is CASSIVGSGSRTGELFF. The CDR3 DNA follows: TGTGCCAGTAGTATAGTCGGAAGCGGGAGTAGGACCGGGGAGCTGTTTTTT.

CDR3 bases: TGTGCCAGCAGCTCCCGGGACAGGTCGTCGGTCCTAGGCTACGAGCAGTACTTC. This codes for CASSSRDRSSVLGYEQYF. The chain couples TRBV7-9 to TRBJ2-7, with 8 positions matching TRBD1. The CDR3 has 18 residues. From germline, CDR1 is SEHNR and CDR2 FQNEAQ (reference sequence). J lost 3 bases, V lost 4 bases, and 17 bases had no gene match.